This T cell receptor beta chain was recovered during a study of glioma-infiltrating T cells after dendritic cell vaccination. Sequencing used immunoSEQ multiplex PCR; TCRdb keeps in-frame clones, though not all of them. Of 93,000 or so clones in the sample, roughly four fifths were seen once. Germline CDR1 and CDR2: SGHNT and YYREEE (reference sequence). Trimming left V 1 base short and J 1 base short, with 8 bases between. The CDR3 loop spans 14 amino acids. The chain is built from TRBV5-4 and TRBJ1-2; D remains ambiguous. This TCR was recovered from a human donor with glioblastoma. Sequencing was performed on blood, taken before dendritic cell vaccination. The CDR3 region has the DNA TGTGCCAGCAGCTTGTACGGGAGTAACTATGGCTACACCTTC. It codes for CASSLYGSNYGYTF.